The 23 T cell receptor beta chains given below trace back to one sample, sequenced in a study of immune evolution from preneoplasia to lung adenocarcinoma. Assay: immunoSEQ multiplex PCR; the TCRdb copy retains only in-frame clones and omits some. The sample lists more than 2,000 clones, about 81% occurring once. The sequencing input was FFPE invasive lung adenocarcinoma tissue. Receptors originate from a person aged 65 to 79 with invasive lung adenocarcinoma.

The rearrangement links TRBV28 to TRBJ2-1; 10 positions match TRBD2. This CDR3 region has 16 residues. Unmatched junction bases numbered 7, after V lost 3 bases and J lost 5 bases. Germline CDR1 and CDR2: MDHEN and SYDVKM. For the CDR3, the DNA is TGTGCCAGCAGTTTCGTCCGGCTAGCGGGAGACAATGAGCAGTTCTTC. Translating gives CASSFVRLAGDNEQFF.

The rearrangement links TRBV29-1 to TRBJ2-3; tentatively, D is TRBD2 (6 bases). Germline V gene sequence: CDR1 SQVTM, CDR2 ANQGSEA. This CDR3 contains 15 residues. V lost 6 bases, J lost 1 base, and 17 bases lay in between. The DNA of the CDR3 is TGCAGCGTCGCGCTGACGGGAGTGGGCACAGATACGCAGTATTTT. Translated, it gives CSVALTGVGTDTQYF.

V and J are TRBV7-9 and TRBJ2-1, with TRBD2 identical over 13 bases. Germline values: CDR1 SEHNR, CDR2 FQNEAQ (reference sequence). This CDR3 spans 16 amino acids. The junction had 7 bases not matched to a gene; V was cut back by 5 bases and J by 6 bases. The CDR3 loop reads CASSLRLAGGPNEQFF. CDR3 in DNA: TGTGCCAGCAGCCTGCGACTAGCGGGAGGCCCCAATGAGCAGTTCTTC.

This CDR3 reads CSVTGDTQYF. For the CDR3, the DNA is TGCAGCGTGACAGGGGATACGCAGTATTTT. The chain couples TRBV29-1 to TRBJ2-3; 7 positions agree with TRBD1. Looked up from germline, CDR1 is SQVTM and CDR2 is ANQGSEA. CDR3 length: 10 amino acids. The V gene end was trimmed by 6 bases and the J gene end by 6 bases; junction bases not matched to a gene: 0.

This chain uses TRBV6-6 with TRBJ2-4; tentatively, D is TRBD2 (6 bases). CDR3 size: 14 residues. Germline V CDR1 and CDR2: MNHNY, SVGAGI (reference sequence). V was cut by 7 bases and J by 0 bases, with 10 bases left in between. The CDR3 is CASKRDLAKNIQYF. As DNA, the CDR3 is TGTGCCAGCAAGAGGGACTTAGCCAAAAACATTCAGTACTTC.

The chain employs TRBV7-9 and TRBJ2-1; possible D gene TRBD1, 5 bases. Trimming removed 2 bases from V and 8 bases from J, with 16 bases in between. Germline V CDR1 and CDR2: SEHNR, FQNEAQ (reference sequence). This CDR3 region has 15 residues. The CDR3 bases are TGTGCCAGCAGCTTAACGGCAAGGGGCGATCATGAGCAGTTCTTC. Amino acids: CASSLTARGDHEQFF.

The chain joins TRBV18 to TRBJ2-2; TRBD1 is a possible D gene (6 bases). This CDR3 is built from 17 residues. The V gene's germline CDR1 is KGHSH and CDR2 LQKENI. V gave up 3 bases and J gave up 5 bases, with 19 bases separating them. The CDR3 here is CASSPSLTGQGTGELFF. CDR3 coding DNA: TGTGCCAGCTCACCCTCCTTGACGGGACAAGGAACCGGGGAGCTGTTTTTT.

The CDR3 protein is CASSFNIGEEQFF. The CDR3, as DNA: TGTGCCAGCAGCTTCAATATTGGGGAGGAGCAGTTCTTC. The chain uses TRBV7-3 and TRBJ2-1, with D possibly being TRBD2 (5 bases). V was trimmed by 3 bases and J by 10 bases, leaving 13 bases between them. The CDR3 spans 13 residues. The germline gives CDR1 SGHTA, CDR2 FQGTGA.

This clone was detected only once. V and J are TRBV9 and TRBJ2-4, with 7 bases aligning to TRBD2. Losses at the gene ends were 4 bases for V and 2 bases for J; bases not matched to a gene: 3. The CDR3 sequence is 14 residues long. Germline assignment: CDR1 SGDLS and CDR2 YYNGEE. The CDR3 DNA sequence: TGTGCCAGCAGCCGGGACTACTCCAAAAACATTCAGTACTTC. It translates to CASSRDYSKNIQYF.

The gene calls are TRBV7-9 and TRBJ2-7; 9 positions agree with TRBD2. CDR1 is SEHNR and CDR2 is FQNEAQ in the germline V gene (reference sequence). This CDR3 spans 15 amino acids. J was trimmed by 2 bases and V by 2 bases; bases with no gene match: 4. The CDR3 DNA follows: TGTGCCAGCAGCTTAATTAGCGGGAGAACCTACGAGCAGTACTTC. Amino acids: CASSLISGRTYEQYF.

The CDR3 DNA reads TGTGCCAGCAGTTCAATGGGGCCCTACAATGAGCAGTTCTTC. Its translation is CASSSMGPYNEQFF. The chain uses TRBV28 and TRBJ2-1; tentative D call: TRBD1 (5 bases). V lost 4 bases and J lost 2, with 9 bases in between. The germline V gene encodes CDR1 MDHEN and CDR2 SYDVKM. This CDR3 is 14 amino acids long.

The genes are TRBV15 and TRBJ2-6; D might be TRBD1 (5 bases). This CDR3 comprises 17 residues. The germline V gene encodes CDR1 LNHNV and CDR2 YYDKDF (reference sequence). Trimming removed 10 bases from V and 0 bases from J, with 19 bases in between. The CDR3: CAIAQDPVNSGANVLTF. The CDR3 nucleotides are TGTGCCATCGCACAGGATCCTGTTAACTCTGGGGCCAACGTCCTGACTTTC.

CDR3 nucleotide sequence: TGTGCCTGGAGTTCCTTTGGGGGTTTAGCTAACTATGGCTACACCTTC. It encodes CAWSSFGGLANYGYTF. The rearrangement joins TRBV30 to TRBJ1-2; weak D call: TRBD1 (5 bases). The CDR3 covers 16 residues. Germline CDR1 and CDR2: GTSNPN and SVGIG (reference sequence). Trimming shortened V by 2 bases and J by 0 bases, and 16 bases separated the two germline ends.

The J gene is TRBJ1-2, the V gene TRBV7-9; 7 bases agree with TRBD1. CDR1 and CDR2 from the germline V gene are SEHNR and FQNEAQ (reference sequence). V gave up 1 base and J gave up 7 bases; unmatched junction bases: 3. The CDR3 has 13 residues. The CDR3 sequence: CASSLGRGFGYTF. Here the CDR3 DNA reads TGTGCCAGCAGCTTAGGCAGGGGGTTTGGCTACACCTTC.

Worth noting for this clone: The junction and the germline gene differ at one end; a read error may be behind it. The chain carries TRBV7-8 and TRBJ2-7, with TRBD1 matching over 8 bases. The germline V gene has CDR1 SGHVS and CDR2 FQNEAQ. The CDR3 is 13 residues long. CDR3 loop: CASSPSPQQGENF. The CDR3 DNA reads as TGTGCCAGCAGCCCCAGCCCGCAACAGGGGGAAAACTTC.

The V gene is TRBV7-9, the J gene TRBJ2-3; D may be TRBD2 (6 bases). The V gene lost 3 bases and the J gene lost 5 bases, with 9 bases spanning the gap. The CDR3 has 13 residues. Looked up from germline, CDR1 is SEHNR and CDR2 is FQNEAQ (reference sequence). The CDR3 region is CASSFKAGDTQYF. The CDR3 DNA follows: TGTGCCAGCAGCTTTAAAGCGGGAGATACGCAGTATTTT.

This clone turned up a few times. CDR3 protein: CASSSDRGRADTQYF. CDR3 nucleotides: TGTGCCAGCAGCTCGGACAGGGGGCGCGCAGATACGCAGTATTTT. The chain recombines TRBV5-8 with TRBJ2-3; 11 bases fit TRBD1. CDR3 length: 15 amino acids. Unmatched junction bases numbered 4, after V lost 3 bases and J lost 4 bases. The germline CDR1 and CDR2 sequences are SGHTS and YDEGEE.

This chain links TRBV4-3 with TRBJ2-7, with 9 bases identical to TRBD2. The V segment lost 0 bases and the J segment 1 base; nucleotides outside the gene matches: 7. The CDR3 spans 17 residues. The V gene's germline CDR1 is LGHNA and CDR2 YSLEER. The CDR3 DNA follows: TGCGCCAGCAGCCAAGATTCCTCGGCGGGAGGGTCCTACGAGCAGTACTTC. Translating gives CASSQDSSAGGSYEQYF.

Notes on this clone: The germline gene is not matched at one end of the junction; a read error may be the cause. V and J are TRBV2 and TRBJ1-5; no firm D call. CDR1 and CDR2 from the germline V gene are SNHLY and FYNNEI. This CDR3 region has 12 residues. The DNA for the CDR3 is TGTGCTAGCAGTGAACGGAATCAGCCCCAGCATTTT. Its protein is CASSERNQPQHF.

V and J are TRBV6-5 and TRBJ1-2, with 7 bases aligning to TRBD1. The CDR3 is 12 residues long. The germline gives CDR1 MNHEY, CDR2 SVGAGI. Unmatched junction bases numbered 7, after V lost 6 bases and J lost 9 bases. The CDR3 DNA reads TGTGCCAGCAGGATAGGGGACAGTAGCTACACCTTC. It translates to CASRIGDSSYTF.

The chain joins TRBV5-1 to TRBJ1-1, with D unresolved. V was trimmed by 0 bases and J by 4 bases, leaving 10 bases between them. This CDR3 comprises 14 residues. Germline V gene data show CDR1 as SGHRS and CDR2 as YFSETQ. The CDR3 DNA reads TGCGCCAGCAGCTTGGGTCAGGAAGCCACTGAAGCTTTCTTT. Protein product: CASSLGQEATEAFF.

The V and J genes are TRBV9 and TRBJ2-1; 8 bases are a match to TRBD2. From germline, CDR1 is SGDLS and CDR2 YYNGEE. The length of the CDR3 is 15 residues. V trimming: 3 bases; J trimming: 4 bases; junction bases outside the gene matches: 6. The CDR3 is CASSGRREGYNEQFF. In nucleotides, the CDR3 is TGTGCCAGCAGCGGACGCCGGGAGGGGTACAATGAGCAGTTCTTC.

The chain couples TRBV30 to TRBJ2-5, with D unclear. The CDR3 is made up of 12 amino acids. CDR1 is GTSNPN and CDR2 is SVGIG in the germline V gene (reference sequence). V was cut by 5 bases and J by 1 base, with 8 bases left in between. CDR3 nucleotides: TGTGCCTGGGGCCCCAGCCAAGAGACCCAGTACTTC. Translation: CAWGPSQETQYF.